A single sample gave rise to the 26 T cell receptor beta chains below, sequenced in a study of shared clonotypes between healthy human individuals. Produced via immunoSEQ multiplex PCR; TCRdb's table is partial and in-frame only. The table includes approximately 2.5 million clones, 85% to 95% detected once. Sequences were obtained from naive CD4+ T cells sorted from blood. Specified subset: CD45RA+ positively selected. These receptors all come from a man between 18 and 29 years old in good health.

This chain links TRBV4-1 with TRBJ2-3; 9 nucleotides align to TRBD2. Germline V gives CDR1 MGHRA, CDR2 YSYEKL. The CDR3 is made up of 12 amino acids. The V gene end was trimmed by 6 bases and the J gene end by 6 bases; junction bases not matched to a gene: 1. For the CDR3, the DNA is TGCGCCAGCAGGGCGGGAGGGGATACGCAGTATTTT. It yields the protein CASRAGGDTQYF.

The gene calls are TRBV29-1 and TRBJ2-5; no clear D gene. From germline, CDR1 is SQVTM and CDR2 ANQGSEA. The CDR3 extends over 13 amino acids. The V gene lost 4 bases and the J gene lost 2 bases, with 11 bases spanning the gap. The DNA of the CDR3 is TGCAGCGTTGGGGATTGGGGACAAGAGACCCAGTACTTC. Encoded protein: CSVGDWGQETQYF.

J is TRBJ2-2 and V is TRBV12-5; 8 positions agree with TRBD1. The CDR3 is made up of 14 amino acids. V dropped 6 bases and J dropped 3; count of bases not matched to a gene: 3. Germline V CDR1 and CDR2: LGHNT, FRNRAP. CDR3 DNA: TGTGCTAGTGGCTGGACAGGGTACACCGGGGAGCTGTTTTTT. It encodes CASGWTGYTGELFF.

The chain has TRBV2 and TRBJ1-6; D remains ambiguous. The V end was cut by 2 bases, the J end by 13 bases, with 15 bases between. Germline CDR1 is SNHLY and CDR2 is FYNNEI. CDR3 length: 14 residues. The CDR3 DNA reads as TGTGCCAGCAGTGAAAGTTTATCGGCCCCCCCCCTCCACTTT. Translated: CASSESLSAPPLHF.

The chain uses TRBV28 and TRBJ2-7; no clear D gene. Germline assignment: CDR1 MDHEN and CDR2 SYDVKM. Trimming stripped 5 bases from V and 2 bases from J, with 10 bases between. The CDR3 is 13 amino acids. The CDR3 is CASSMDGTYEQYF. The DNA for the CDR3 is TGTGCCAGCAGTATGGACGGTACCTACGAGCAGTACTTC.

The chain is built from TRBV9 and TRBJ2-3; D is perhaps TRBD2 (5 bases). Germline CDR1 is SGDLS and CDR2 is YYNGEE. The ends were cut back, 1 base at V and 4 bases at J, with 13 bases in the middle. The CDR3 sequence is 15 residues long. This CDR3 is CASSVNGVGADTQYF. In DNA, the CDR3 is TGTGCCAGCAGCGTAAACGGGGTCGGAGCAGATACGCAGTATTTT.

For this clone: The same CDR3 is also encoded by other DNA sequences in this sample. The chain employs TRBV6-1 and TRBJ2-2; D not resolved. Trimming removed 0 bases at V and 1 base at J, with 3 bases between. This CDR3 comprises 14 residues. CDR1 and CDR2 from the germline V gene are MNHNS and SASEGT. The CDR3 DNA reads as TGTGCCAGCAGTGAAGCCAGGAACACCGGGGAGCTGTTTTTT. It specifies CASSEARNTGELFF.

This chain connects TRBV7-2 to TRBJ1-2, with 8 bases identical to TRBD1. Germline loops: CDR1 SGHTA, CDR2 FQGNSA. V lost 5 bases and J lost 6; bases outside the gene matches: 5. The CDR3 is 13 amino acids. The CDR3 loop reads CASSPRTGHGYTF. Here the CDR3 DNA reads TGTGCCAGCAGCCCGCGGACAGGGCATGGCTACACCTTC. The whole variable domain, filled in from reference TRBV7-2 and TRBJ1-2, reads GAGVSQSPSNKVTEKGKDVELRCDPISGHTALYWYRQSLGQGLEFLIYFQGNSAPDKSGLPSDRFSAERTGGSVSTLTIQRTQQEDSAVYLCASSPRTGHGYTFGSGTRLTVV.

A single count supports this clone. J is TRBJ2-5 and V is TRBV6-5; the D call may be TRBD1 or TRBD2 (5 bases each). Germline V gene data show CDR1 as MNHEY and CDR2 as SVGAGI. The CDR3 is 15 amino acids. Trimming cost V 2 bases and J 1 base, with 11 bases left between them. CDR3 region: CASSYQTGGQETQYF. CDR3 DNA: TGTGCCAGCAGTTACCAAACTGGGGGCCAAGAGACCCAGTACTTC.

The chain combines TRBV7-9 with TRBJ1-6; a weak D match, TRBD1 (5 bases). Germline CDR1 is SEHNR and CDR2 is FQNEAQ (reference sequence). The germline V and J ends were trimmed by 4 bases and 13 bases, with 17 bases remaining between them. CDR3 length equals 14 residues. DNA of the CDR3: TGTGCCAGCAGCTCAGAAACCCGGGGGGGTCCCCTCCACTTT. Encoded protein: CASSSETRGGPLHF.

CDR3 DNA sequence: TGCGCCAGCAGCCAAGATCGTCAGCTATCTAATGAAAAACTGTTTTTT. Its protein product is CASSQDRQLSNEKLFF. This sequence joins TRBV4-1 and TRBJ1-4; D gene unclear. The germline V gene has CDR1 MGHRA and CDR2 YSYEKL. The CDR3 consists of 16 residues. Trimming cost V 0 bases and J 3 bases, with 11 bases left between them.

CDR3 nucleotides: TGCGCCAGCAGCTTGGGACAGCCCTTCGAGCAGTACTTC. Encoded protein: CASSLGQPFEQYF. The rearrangement links TRBV5-1 to TRBJ2-7; D is perhaps TRBD1 (5 bases). CDR1 is SGHRS, CDR2 YFSETQ, per germline. V lost 0 bases, J lost 6 bases, and 10 bases lay in between. CDR3 length: 13 residues.

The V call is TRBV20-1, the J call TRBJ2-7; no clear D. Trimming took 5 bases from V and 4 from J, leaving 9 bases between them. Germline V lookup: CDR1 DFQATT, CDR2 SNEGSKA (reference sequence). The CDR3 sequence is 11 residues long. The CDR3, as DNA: TGCAGTGCTGACCCCGATTACGAGCAGTACTTC. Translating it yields CSADPDYEQYF.

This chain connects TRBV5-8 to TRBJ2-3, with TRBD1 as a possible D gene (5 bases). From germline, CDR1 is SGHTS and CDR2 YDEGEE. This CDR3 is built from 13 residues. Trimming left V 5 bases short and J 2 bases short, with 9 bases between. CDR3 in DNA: TGTGCCAGCAGAAGGACACTCACAGATACGCAGTATTTT. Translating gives CASRRTLTDTQYF. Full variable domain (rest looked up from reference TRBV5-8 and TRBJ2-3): EAGVTQSPTHLIKTRGQQATLRCSPISGHTSVYWYQQALGLGLQFLLWYDEGEERNRGNFPPRFSGRQFPNYSSELNVNALELEDSALYLCASRRTLTDTQYFGPGTRLTVL.

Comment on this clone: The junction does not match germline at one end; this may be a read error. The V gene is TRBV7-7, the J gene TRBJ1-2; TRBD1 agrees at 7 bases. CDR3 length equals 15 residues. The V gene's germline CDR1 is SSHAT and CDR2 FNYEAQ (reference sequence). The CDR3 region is CASSQTGVRGYGYTF. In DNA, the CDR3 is TGTGCTAGCAGCCAAACAGGGGTGAGAGGCTATGGCTACACCTTC.

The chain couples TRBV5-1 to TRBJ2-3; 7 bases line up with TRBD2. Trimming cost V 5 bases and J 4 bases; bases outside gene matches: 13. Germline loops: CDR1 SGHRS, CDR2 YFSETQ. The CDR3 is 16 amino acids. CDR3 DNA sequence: TGCGCCAGCAGAGTCGAGCGGGGAATAGTCCCAGATACGCAGTATTTT. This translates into CASRVERGIVPDTQYF.

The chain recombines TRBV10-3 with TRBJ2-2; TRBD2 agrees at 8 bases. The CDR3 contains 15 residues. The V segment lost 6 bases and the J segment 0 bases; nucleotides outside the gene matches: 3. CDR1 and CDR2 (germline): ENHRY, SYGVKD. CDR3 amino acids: CAISSSGPNTGELFF. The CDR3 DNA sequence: TGTGCCATCAGCTCTAGCGGGCCGAACACCGGGGAGCTGTTTTTT.

The CDR3, as DNA: TGTGCCAGCAGCCCAACTATGGGGGCTAATTCACCCCTCCACTTT. This translates into CASSPTMGANSPLHF. The chain couples TRBV5-4 to TRBJ1-6, with a possible D match to TRBD1 (6 bases). CDR3 length equals 15 residues. V lost 4 bases and J lost 6, with 14 bases in between. The germline V gene has CDR1 SGHNT and CDR2 YYREEE (reference sequence).

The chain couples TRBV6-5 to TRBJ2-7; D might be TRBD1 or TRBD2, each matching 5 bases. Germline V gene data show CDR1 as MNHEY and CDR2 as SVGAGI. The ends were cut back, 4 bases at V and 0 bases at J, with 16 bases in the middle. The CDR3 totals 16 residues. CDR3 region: CASSSPRVGSSYEQYF. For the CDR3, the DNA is TGTGCCAGCAGTTCGCCCAGGGTTGGGAGCTCCTACGAGCAGTACTTC.

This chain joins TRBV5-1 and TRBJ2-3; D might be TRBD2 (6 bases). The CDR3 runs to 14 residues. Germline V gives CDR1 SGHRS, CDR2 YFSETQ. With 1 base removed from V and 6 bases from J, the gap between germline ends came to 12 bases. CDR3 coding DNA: TGCGCCAGCAGCTTGATGGAGGGAAGTGATACGCAGTATTTT. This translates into CASSLMEGSDTQYF.

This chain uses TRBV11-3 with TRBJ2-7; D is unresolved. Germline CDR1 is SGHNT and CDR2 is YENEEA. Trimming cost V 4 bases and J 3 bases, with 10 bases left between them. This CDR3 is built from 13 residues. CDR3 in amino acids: CASSSTWGYEQYF. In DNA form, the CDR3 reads TGTGCCAGCAGCTCAACCTGGGGCTACGAGCAGTACTTC.

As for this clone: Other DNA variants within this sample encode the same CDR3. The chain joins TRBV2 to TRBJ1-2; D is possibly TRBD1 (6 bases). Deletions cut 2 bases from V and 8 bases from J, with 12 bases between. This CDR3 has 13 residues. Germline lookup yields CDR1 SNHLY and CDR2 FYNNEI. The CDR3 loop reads CASSETGAGGYTF. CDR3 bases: TGTGCCAGCAGTGAAACGGGGGCTGGAGGCTACACCTTC. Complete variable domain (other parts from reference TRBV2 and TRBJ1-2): EPEVTQTPSHQVTQMGQEVILRCVPISNHLYFYWYRQILGQKVEFLVSFYNNEISEKSEIFDDQFSVERPDGSNFTLKIRSTKLEDSAMYFCASSETGAGGYTFGSGTRLTVV.

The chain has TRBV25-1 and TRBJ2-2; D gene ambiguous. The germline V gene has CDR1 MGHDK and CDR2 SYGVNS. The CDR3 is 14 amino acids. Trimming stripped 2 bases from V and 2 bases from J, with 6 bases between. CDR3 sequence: CASSEAGNTGELFF. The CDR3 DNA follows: TGTGCCAGCAGTGAAGCAGGAAACACCGGGGAGCTGTTTTTT.

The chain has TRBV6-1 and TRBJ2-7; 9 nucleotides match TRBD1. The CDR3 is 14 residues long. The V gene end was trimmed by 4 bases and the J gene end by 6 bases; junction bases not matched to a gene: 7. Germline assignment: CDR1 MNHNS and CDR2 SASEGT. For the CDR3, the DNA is TGTGCCAGCAGTGGGCGGACAGGGGCTTCCGAGCAGTACTTC. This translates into CASSGRTGASEQYF.

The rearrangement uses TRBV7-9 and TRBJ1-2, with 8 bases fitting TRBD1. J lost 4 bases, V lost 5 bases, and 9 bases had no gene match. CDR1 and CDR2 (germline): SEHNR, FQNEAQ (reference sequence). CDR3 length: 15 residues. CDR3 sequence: CASSRTGSLIYGYTF. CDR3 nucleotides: TGTGCCAGCAGCAGGACAGGGTCACTCATCTATGGCTACACCTTC.

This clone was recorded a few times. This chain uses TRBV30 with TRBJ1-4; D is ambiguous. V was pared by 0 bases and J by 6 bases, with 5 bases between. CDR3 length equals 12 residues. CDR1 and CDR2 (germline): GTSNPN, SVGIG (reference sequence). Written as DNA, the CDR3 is TGTGCCTGGAGTGTACTTTATGAAAAACTGTTTTTT. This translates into CAWSVLYEKLFF.